The following is a T cell receptor beta chain sequence with its context. Its specificity is not known. The sample contains more than one DNA sequence encoding this CDR3. This sample stems from a study of shared clonotypes between healthy human individuals. Points from the study as a whole: Some naive CD4 clonotypes, 4% to 6%, turned up in common across a few donors.

Genomic DNA (from each subset) was split evenly across several immunoSEQ plates. Clones were sequenced by immunoSEQ multiplex PCR, and TCRdb holds only the in-frame ones, with some missing. The table lists roughly 2,300,000 clones, 92% of them singletons. CDR3 length: 13 residues. V was cut by 5 bases and J by 4 bases, with 9 bases left in between. The germline CDR1 and CDR2 sequences are SGHTA and FQGTGA. Within Nashville, Tennessee resided all donors, each a Caucasian adult. This chain uses TRBV7-3 with TRBJ2-1; D unclear. Sequencing used naive CD4+ T cells from PBMCs. Subset specified: CD45RA+ positively selected. The clonotype was recovered from a young man in good health. Some clones in this sample may be carry-over from other donors' samples. The CDR3 loop reads CASSLGAYNEQFF. The CDR3, as DNA: TGTGCCAGCAGCCTGGGCGCTTACAATGAGCAGTTCTTC.